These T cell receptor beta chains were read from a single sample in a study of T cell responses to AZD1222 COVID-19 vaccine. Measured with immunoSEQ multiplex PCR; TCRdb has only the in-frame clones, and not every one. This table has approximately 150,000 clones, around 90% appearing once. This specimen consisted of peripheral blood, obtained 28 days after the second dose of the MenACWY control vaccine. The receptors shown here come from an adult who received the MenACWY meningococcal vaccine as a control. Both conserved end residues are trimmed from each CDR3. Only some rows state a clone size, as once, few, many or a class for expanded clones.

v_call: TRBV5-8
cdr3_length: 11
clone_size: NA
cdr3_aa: ASSSGGADTQY

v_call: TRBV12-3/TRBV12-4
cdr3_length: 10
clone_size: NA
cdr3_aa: ASSLLGGGYT

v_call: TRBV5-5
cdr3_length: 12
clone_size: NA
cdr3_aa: ASSLPLMNTEAF

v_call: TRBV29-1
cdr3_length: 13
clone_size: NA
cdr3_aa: SVELSVGLFNEQF

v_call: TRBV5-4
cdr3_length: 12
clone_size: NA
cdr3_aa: ASSLEGGADTQY

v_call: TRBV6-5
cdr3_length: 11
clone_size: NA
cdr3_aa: ASKRDTTDTQY

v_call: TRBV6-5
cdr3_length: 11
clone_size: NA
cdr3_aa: ASRPPGQGSAF

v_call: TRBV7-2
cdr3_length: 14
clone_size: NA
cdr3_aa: ASSSRTSGTSYEQY

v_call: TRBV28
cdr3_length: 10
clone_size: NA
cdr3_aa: ASAGTGQPQH

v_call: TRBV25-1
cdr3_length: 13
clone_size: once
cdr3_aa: ASRDRDRGTGELF

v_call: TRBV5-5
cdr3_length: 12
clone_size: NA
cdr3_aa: ASLPGHEVGPLH

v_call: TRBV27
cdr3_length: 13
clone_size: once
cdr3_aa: ASSLGLAITGELF

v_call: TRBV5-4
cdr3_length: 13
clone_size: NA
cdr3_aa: ASSPGTGHDYEQY

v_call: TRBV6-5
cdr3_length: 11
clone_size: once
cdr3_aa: ASGDSFGYGYT

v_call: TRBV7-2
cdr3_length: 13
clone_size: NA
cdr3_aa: ASSSRNRGTGELF

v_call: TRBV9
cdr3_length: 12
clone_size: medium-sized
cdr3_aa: ASSLPSGRNTQY

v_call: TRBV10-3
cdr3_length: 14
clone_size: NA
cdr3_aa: AISEPTSGRTDTQY

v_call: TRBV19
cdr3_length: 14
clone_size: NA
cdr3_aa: ASSETGTGAYNEQF

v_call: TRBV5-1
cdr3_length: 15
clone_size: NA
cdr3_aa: ASSPQPSGRGTDTQY

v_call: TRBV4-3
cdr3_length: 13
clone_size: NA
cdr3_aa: ASSQRAGRFTEAF

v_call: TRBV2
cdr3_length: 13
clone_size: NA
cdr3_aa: ASRTRQANTGELF

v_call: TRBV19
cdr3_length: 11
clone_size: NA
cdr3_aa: ASSIWAGSEAF

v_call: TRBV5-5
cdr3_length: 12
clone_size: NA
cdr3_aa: ASSFTTDQETQY

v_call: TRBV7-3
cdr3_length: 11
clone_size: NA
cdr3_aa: ASSLQGRGEQF

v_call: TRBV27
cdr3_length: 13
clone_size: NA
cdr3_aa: AISRTIIYQETQY

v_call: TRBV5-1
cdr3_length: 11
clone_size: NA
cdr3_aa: ASSDRGTDTQY

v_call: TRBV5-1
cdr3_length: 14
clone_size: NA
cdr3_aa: ASSLRTSGGSDTQY

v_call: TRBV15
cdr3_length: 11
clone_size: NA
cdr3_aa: ATSITEGNTIY

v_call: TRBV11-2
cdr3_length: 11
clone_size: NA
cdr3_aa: ASSLSGSRGYT

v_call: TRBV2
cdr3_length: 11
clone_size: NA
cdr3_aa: ATIPRENTEAF

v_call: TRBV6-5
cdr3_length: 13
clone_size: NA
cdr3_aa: ASSYGREGRETQY

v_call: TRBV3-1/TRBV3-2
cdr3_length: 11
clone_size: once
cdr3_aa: ASSQLMTTVQF

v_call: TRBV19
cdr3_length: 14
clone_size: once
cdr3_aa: ASRTQRQGTNYGYT

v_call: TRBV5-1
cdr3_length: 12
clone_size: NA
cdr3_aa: ASSRGGGTDTQY

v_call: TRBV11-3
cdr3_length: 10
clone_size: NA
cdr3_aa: ASSPNKGEAF

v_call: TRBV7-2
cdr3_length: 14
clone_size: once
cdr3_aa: ASRPGKTSLTDTQY

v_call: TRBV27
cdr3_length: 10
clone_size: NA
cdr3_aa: ASSFVDNEQF

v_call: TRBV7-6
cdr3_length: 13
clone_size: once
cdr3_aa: ASSLEPESSYEQY